This is a list of T cell receptor beta chains from one sample in a study of vaccination and CD4 T cells after COVID-19. TCRdb re-derived calls from the PCR reads in MiXCR, one entry per CDR3 protein. This table holds about 19,000 distinct CDR3 sequences, over 45% found once. Specimen: CD4+ T cells from blood, collected after SARS-CoV-2 vaccination. The receptor set was obtained from a human donor who had recovered from COVID-19. CDR3s include the opening cysteine and the closing phenylalanine or tryptophan. Each record gives: clone size, J gene, D gene, V gene, CDR3 protein, CDR3 DNA. A D gene is named only where the DNA matches it firmly. The size of a clone is reported for some rows only, either as once, few or many, or as a class for expanded clones.

.	TRBJ2-5	TRBD1	TRBV3-1	CASSQVGQQETQYF	TGTGCCAGCAGCCAAGTGGGACAGCAAGAGACCCAGTACTTC
.	TRBJ2-2	.	TRBV20-1	CSATARSNTGELFF	TGCAGTGCTACGGCCAGATCGAACACCGGGGAGCTGTTTTTT
.	TRBJ1-4	.	TRBV6-5	CASSYSGTALNEKLFF	TGTGCCAGCAGTTACTCGGGAACAGCCCTTAATGAAAAACTGTTTTTT
.	TRBJ1-2	.	TRBV6-1	CASSQFTGTLKGYGYTF	TGTGCCAGCAGTCAGTTTACAGGGACACTCAAAGGTTATGGCTACACCTTC
.	TRBJ1-2	.	TRBV5-1	CASRRVTSELGYGYTF	TGCGCCAGCAGGCGCGTTACCTCGGAATTAGGCTATGGCTACACCTTC
.	TRBJ2-7	.	TRBV28	CASSFPGTRTYEQYF	TGTGCCAGCAGTTTTCCAGGGACTCGCACCTACGAGCAGTACTTC
.	TRBJ1-2	.	TRBV10-3	CAISDQGHYGYTF	TGTGCCATCAGTGATCAGGGGCACTATGGCTACACCTTC
.	TRBJ2-5	.	TRBV7-9	CASRPPLGTQETQYF	TGTGCCAGCAGACCGCCCCTGGGTACCCAAGAGACCCAGTACTTC
.	TRBJ2-6	.	TRBV27	CASSFRGAQGANVLTF	TGTGCCAGCAGTTTCAGGGGGGCGCAAGGGGCCAACGTCCTGACTTTC
.	TRBJ1-3	.	TRBV28	CASSFSIRTAGHEGNTIYF	TGTGCCAGCAGTTTCTCAATCCGGACAGCCGGGCACGAAGGAAACACCATATATTTT
few	TRBJ2-7	.	TRBV20-1	CSARASRAEQYF	TGCAGTGCCCGGGCTAGTAGGGCCGAGCAGTACTTC
.	TRBJ2-5	.	TRBV6-1	CASSPPTGTQYF	TGTGCCAGCAGTCCTCCCACGGGGACCCAGTACTTC
.	TRBJ2-1	.	TRBV4-3	CASSQESRNEQFF	TGCGCCAGCAGCCAAGAATCCAGAAATGAGCAGTTCTTC
.	TRBJ2-7	TRBD1	TRBV20-1	CSADRTGPTYEQYF	TGCAGTGCCGATCGGACAGGACCTACCTACGAGCAGTACTTC
.	TRBJ2-1	.	TRBV15	CATSGPTSDEQFF	TGTGCCACCAGCGGACCTACTTCAGATGAGCAGTTCTTC
.	TRBJ2-2	.	TRBV19	CASSPGAVSAGELFF	TGTGCCAGTAGTCCGGGGGCTGTTTCGGCCGGGGAGCTGTTTTTT
.	TRBJ2-1	TRBD2	TRBV24-1	CATSESSSGSSYNEQFF	TGTGCCACCAGTGAGTCCTCTAGCGGGAGCTCCTACAATGAGCAGTTCTTC
few	TRBJ2-3	.	TRBV20-1	CSARDRRQGIVDTQYF	TGCAGTGCTAGAGATCGCCGCCAGGGAATAGTGGATACGCAGTATTTT
.	TRBJ2-7	TRBD2	TRBV7-9	CASSHNGTSGRAPLREQYF	TGTGCCAGCAGCCACAACGGGACTAGCGGGAGGGCCCCATTGAGGGAGCAGTACTTC
.	TRBJ2-5	.	TRBV15	CATSRAQLGTQYF	TGTGCCACCAGCAGAGCACAATTGGGGACCCAGTACTTC
.	TRBJ2-3	.	TRBV20-1	CSAPGARTSTDTQYF	TGCAGTGCCCCAGGGGCGAGGACTAGCACAGATACGCAGTATTTT
.	TRBJ1-6	TRBD1	TRBV19	CASRSQGAGSPLHF	TGTGCCAGTCGGAGTCAGGGGGCCGGGTCACCCCTCCACTTT
.	TRBJ1-2	.	TRBV6-2/TRBV6-3	CASMGGPYGYTF	TGTGCCAGCATGGGCGGGCCTTATGGCTACACCTTC
.	TRBJ2-7	TRBD1	TRBV2	CASTLQGGHYEQYF	TGTGCCAGCACCCTACAGGGGGGTCACTACGAGCAGTACTTC
once	TRBJ1-1	TRBD1	TRBV4-2	CASNWGQMNTEAFF	TGTGCCAGCAACTGGGGACAGATGAACACTGAAGCTTTCTTT
.	TRBJ2-1	.	TRBV15	CATSRVASSYNEQFF	TGTGCCACCAGCAGGGTGGCTAGCTCCTACAATGAGCAGTTCTTC
.	TRBJ2-1	TRBD2	TRBV6-2/TRBV6-3	CASRMTSGRARSYNEQFF	TGTGCCAGCAGGATGACTAGCGGGAGGGCCCGTAGTTACAATGAGCAGTTCTTC
.	TRBJ2-7	TRBD1	TRBV2	CASNPGTGSYEQYF	TGTGCCAGCAACCCCGGGACAGGGTCTTACGAGCAGTACTTC
.	TRBJ2-7	TRBD2	TRBV20-1	CSARDRAAGLYEQYF	TGCAGTGCTAGAGATCGGGCAGCGGGACTCTACGAGCAGTACTTC
.	TRBJ2-2	.	TRBV7-2	CASSSPWAGELFF	TGTGCCAGCAGCTCCCCCTGGGCGGGGGAGCTGTTTTTT
.	TRBJ1-2	TRBD1	TRBV29-1	CSVDPGGAASGYTF	TGCAGCGTTGATCCAGGGGGCGCGGCAAGTGGCTACACCTTC
.	TRBJ1-1	.	TRBV19	CASLDRQRTEAFF	TGTGCCAGTTTGGACAGACAGAGGACTGAAGCTTTCTTT
few	TRBJ2-2	.	TRBV19	CASTDGNTGELFF	TGTGCCAGTACGGACGGTAACACCGGGGAGCTGTTTTTT
.	TRBJ1-1	.	TRBV19	CASSIGESNTEAFF	TGTGCCAGTAGTATTGGAGAGTCGAACACTGAAGCTTTCTTT
.	TRBJ1-3	.	TRBV7-9	CASSFGQISGNTIYF	TGTGCCAGCAGCTTTGGCCAGATCTCTGGAAACACCATATATTTT
few	TRBJ2-5	.	TRBV6-1	CASRGFELQETQYF	TGTGCCAGCAGGGGGTTTGAGCTCCAAGAGACCCAGTACTTC
few	TRBJ2-3	.	TRBV11-3	CASSRRGVGADTQYF	TGTGCCAGCAGCAGACGAGGGGTCGGGGCAGATACGCAGTATTTT
.	TRBJ1-5	.	TRBV19	CASRKGGAPGSPQHF	TGTGCCAGTAGAAAGGGTGGGGCCCCAGGATCGCCCCAGCATTTT
.	TRBJ1-2	TRBD1	TRBV19	CASRDRAGNYGYTF	TGTGCCAGTAGGGACAGGGCGGGGAACTATGGCTACACCTTC
.	TRBJ2-7	TRBD2	TRBV6-1	CASRMGLAGGGYEQYF	TGTGCCAGCAGAATGGGGTTAGCGGGAGGGGGCTACGAGCAGTACTTC
.	TRBJ2-3	TRBD2	TRBV6-5	CASSYRGREGDTQYF	TGTGCCAGCAGTTACCGTGGGCGGGAGGGAGATACGCAGTATTTT
.	TRBJ2-5	TRBD2	TRBV7-3	CASSSSGTGGETQYF	TGTGCCAGCAGCTCTAGCGGGACCGGGGGGGAGACCCAGTACTTC
.	TRBJ2-7	.	TRBV6-1	CASSEVGTWSVWFSYEQYF	TGTGCCAGCAGTGAAGTCGGGACATGGTCCGTATGGTTCTCCTACGAGCAGTACTTC
.	TRBJ2-7	.	TRBV20-1	CSASIVRENEQYF	TGCAGTGCTAGTATCGTCAGGGAGAACGAGCAGTACTTC
.	TRBJ2-7	.	TRBV7-3	CASRTPYEQYF	TGTGCCAGCAGAACCCCCTACGAGCAGTACTTC
few	TRBJ2-2	.	TRBV24-1	CATSDPGRQELFF	TGTGCCACCAGTGACCCCGGTAGGCAGGAGCTGTTTTTT
few	TRBJ1-5	.	TRBV30	CAWSLTVRNQPQHF	TGTGCCTGGAGTTTAACAGTTCGCAATCAGCCCCAGCATTTT
.	TRBJ2-5	TRBD2	TRBV12-3/TRBV12-4	CASSLTSGSWGETQYF	TGTGCCAGCAGTCTGACTAGCGGGAGTTGGGGAGAGACCCAGTACTTC
once	TRBJ1-6	TRBD1	TRBV28	CASSASGGTTSPLHF	TGTGCCAGCAGTGCATCAGGGGGGACTACTTCACCCCTCCACTTT